Listed below are T cell receptor beta chains from one sample, sequenced in a study of blood T cell repertoires in COVID-19. Only in-frame clones appear in the TCRdb table, and some are missing; sequencing was by immunoSEQ multiplex PCR. The table includes about 93,000 clones, around 90% detected once. The sequenced material came from peripheral blood. Receptors originate from a human donor with active COVID-19. The donor label of this sample is uncertain. CDR3s include the opening cysteine and the closing phenylalanine or tryptophan. Not every row has a clone size; where given, it reads once, few, many or a size class.

j_call,clone_size,v_call,cdr3_aa
TRBJ1-6,.,TRBV5-1,CASSWGDPYSPLHF
TRBJ1-4,.,TRBV3-1/TRBV3-2,CASSPMQTTGYIEKLFF
TRBJ2-1,.,TRBV4-3,CASSEGGKSSYNEQFF
TRBJ1-1,few,TRBV7-9,CASSREIKNTEAFF
TRBJ1-4,once,TRBV7-2,CASSLVGPTDEKLFF
TRBJ2-5,.,TRBV15,CATSRGGLETQYF
TRBJ2-5,.,TRBV18,CASSTDSQETQYF
TRBJ2-7,.,TRBV5-1,CASSLVEGYEQYF
TRBJ1-1,.,TRBV5-1,CASSLAHRNTEAFF
TRBJ1-5,.,TRBV19,CASSLTGDQPQHF
TRBJ1-1,.,TRBV7-9,CASSSKNTEAFF
TRBJ2-3,few,TRBV4-2,CASSRKTGEGADTQYF
TRBJ2-2,.,TRBV4-1,CASSQLIGGDTGELFF
TRBJ2-7,.,TRBV21-1,CASRADRKPYEQYF
TRBJ1-6,few,TRBV4-3,CASSQVGGRPLHF
TRBJ2-7,.,TRBV18,CASSPQGAYEQYF
TRBJ2-3,.,TRBV6-2/TRBV6-3,CASSSSGGSTDTQYF
TRBJ1-2,.,TRBV7-2,CASSLDRGGARGYTF
TRBJ2-7,.,TRBV3-1/TRBV3-2,CASSQVGSGSSSYEQYF
TRBJ2-1,.,TRBV18,CASSPLGQPYNEQFF
TRBJ2-7,.,TRBV5-5,CASSLFAAYEQYF
TRBJ2-3,.,TRBV6-2/TRBV6-3,CASSPVNGAEDTQYF
TRBJ1-2,.,TRBV7-2,CASSFGTGNYGYTF
TRBJ1-2,.,TRBV19,CASSISTGLLSYGYTF
TRBJ1-5,.,TRBV10-2,CASSDIYSNQPQHF
TRBJ2-2,.,TRBV19,CASRPGTATGELFF
TRBJ1-1,medium-sized,TRBV7-2,CASSLDFAGGNTEAFF
TRBJ2-2,.,TRBV7-3,CASSLNPGQGNTGELFF
TRBJ1-2,.,TRBV4-3,CASSRSGGRSGYTF
TRBJ2-3,.,TRBV19,CASSIGELSTDTQYF
TRBJ1-1,.,TRBV2,CASRRDSFEAFF
TRBJ2-7,.,TRBV9,CASSVMGGGVDEQYF
TRBJ1-2,.,TRBV19,CASSPSGTGTGNIYGYTF
TRBJ1-2,.,TRBV19,CASSRSGANYGYTF
TRBJ1-2,few,TRBV5-6,CASSLRDRSNYGYTF
TRBJ1-1,.,TRBV7-7,CASSLNRNTEAFF
TRBJ2-7,.,TRBV5-1,CASSFQGADEQYF
TRBJ2-5,.,TRBV19,CASSISSGGTQYF
TRBJ2-3,.,TRBV5-8,CASSLGGRGSADTQYF
TRBJ1-2,.,TRBV6-5,CASTQGAFGYGYTF
TRBJ1-5,.,TRBV6-6,CASSYSMNQPQHF
TRBJ2-1,.,TRBV2,CASSEDPGTILNEQFF
TRBJ1-1,.,TRBV6-2/TRBV6-3,CASSYSVRGRLIPGNTEAFF
TRBJ1-2,.,TRBV15,CATSSPGGHGYTF
TRBJ2-7,.,TRBV5-5,CASSWAQGDYEQYF
TRBJ1-2,.,TRBV6-6,CASSYSDRGLEGYTF
TRBJ2-5,.,TRBV9,CASSPRDRGWETQYF
TRBJ1-2,.,TRBV19,CASSIVPGGATLYGYTF
TRBJ2-7,.,TRBV7-8,CASSSTGTTYEQYF
TRBJ2-2,.,TRBV5-4,CASSTSGGARTGELFF
TRBJ2-1,.,TRBV21-1,CASPGGGLPGYNEQFF
TRBJ2-5,.,TRBV9,CASSDGTSGGAGQETQYF
TRBJ2-3,.,TRBV9,CASRPLAGGTDTQYF
TRBJ2-7,.,TRBV15,CATSRDMSRSGTGGTYVYEQYF
TRBJ1-4,few,TRBV25-1,CASSIIGGLSTNEKLFF
TRBJ2-2,.,TRBV5-1,CASSLTWRGVNTGELFF
TRBJ2-1,.,TRBV18,CASSLGQGQPYNEQFF
TRBJ2-1,.,TRBV28,CAIENRGTYNEQFF